Following are 15 T cell receptor beta chains from one sample sequenced in a study of control samples from healthy donors and cancer patients (dated by TCRdb to between 2020 and 2021). The library was prepared using the immunoSEQ multiplex PCR assay. TCRdb stores this immuneACCESS table with in-frame sequences only. Part of the clones is absent; in the studies checked, under half of the shortfall reflects unresolved V genes, and no reason is known for the rest. Counted in this sample were approximately 70,000 clones; about 90% of them appeared once. The ten most abundant clones make up 3.5% to 4% of the sample. The sample was blood. Source of these receptors: a woman between 50 and 59 years old in good health.

This chain connects TRBV5-5 to TRBJ2-7; D not certain. This CDR3 comprises 14 residues. CDR1 and CDR2 from the germline V gene are SGHKS and YYEKEE (reference sequence). Between the trimmed V and J ends, which lost 4 bases and 3 bases, there was a span of 14 bases. The CDR3 loop is CASSGGGGLYEQYF. In DNA, the CDR3 is TGTGCCAGCAGCGGCGGTGGCGGTCTCTACGAGCAGTACTTC.

The chain couples TRBV7-2 to TRBJ2-2; 11 nucleotides align to TRBD2. Germline V lookup: CDR1 SGHTA, CDR2 FQGNSA. The V segment lost 2 bases and the J segment 1 base; nucleotides outside the gene matches: 0. The CDR3 has 16 residues. The CDR3 loop is CASSLLAGGNTGELFF. CDR3 bases: TGTGCCAGCAGCTTACTAGCGGGAGGGAACACCGGGGAGCTGTTTTTT.

This clone was detected once. The rearrangement links TRBV5-4 to TRBJ2-6; D perhaps matches TRBD1 (5 bases). Germline lookup yields CDR1 SGHNT and CDR2 YYREEE (reference sequence). This CDR3 is built from 15 residues. Trimming pared 0 bases from V and 1 base from J, leaving 5 bases between. The CDR3 bases are TGTGCCAGCAGCTTGGACAGGTCTGGGGCCAACGTCCTGACTTTC. Translation gives CASSLDRSGANVLTF.

The chain combines TRBV5-4 with TRBJ1-1, with TRBD1 as a possible D gene (5 bases). This CDR3 is 14 amino acids long. V was cut by 3 bases and J by 4 bases, with 13 bases left in between. Germline CDR1 SGHNT, CDR2 YYREEE (reference sequence). CDR3 in amino acids: CASSSQGWGTEAFF. CDR3 in DNA: TGTGCCAGCAGCTCTCAGGGATGGGGCACTGAAGCTTTCTTT. The full variable domain, completed using reference TRBV5-4 and TRBJ1-1, is ETGVTQSPTHLIKTRGQQVTLRCSSQSGHNTVSWYQQALGQGPQFIFQYYREEENGRGNFPPRFSGLQFPNYSSELNVNALELDDSALYLCASSSQGWGTEAFFGQGTRLTVV.

The chain recombines TRBV6-1 with TRBJ2-3, with D possibly matching TRBD1 (5 bases). CDR1 and CDR2 from the germline V gene are MNHNS and SASEGT. CDR3 length: 16 amino acids. V was clipped by 1 base and J by 9 bases, with 20 bases between them. The CDR3, as DNA: TGTGCCAGCAGTGAAGGGGTGACCGCTCAATCAGGGACGCAGTATTTT. Translating it yields CASSEGVTAQSGTQYF.

The chain couples TRBV28 to TRBJ1-1; D is possibly TRBD1 (6 bases). The germline CDR1 and CDR2 sequences are MDHEN and SYDVKM. V lost 2 bases, J lost 5 bases, and 6 bases lay in between. This CDR3 comprises 12 residues. CDR3 in amino acids: CASSLQGTEAFF. As DNA, the CDR3 is TGTGCCAGCAGTTTACAGGGGACTGAAGCTTTCTTT.

The chain recombines TRBV10-3 with TRBJ2-1; 9 bases agree with TRBD1. This CDR3 is built from 11 residues. J was trimmed by 8 bases and V by 10 bases; bases with no gene match: 3. Germline values: CDR1 ENHRY, CDR2 SYGVKD. The CDR3 sequence is CATRTGDEQFF. DNA for the CDR3: TGTGCCACCAGGACAGGGGATGAGCAGTTCTTC.

This clone was detected only a few times. The chain has TRBV19 and TRBJ1-5; 7 nucleotides line up with TRBD1. V lost 3 bases to trimming and J lost 5 bases; unmatched junction nucleotides: 4. From germline, CDR1 is LNHDA and CDR2 SQIVND (reference sequence). The CDR3 covers 14 residues. The CDR3 region has the DNA TGTGCCAGTAGTATTACAGGGGTCGATCAGCCCCAGCATTTT. This translates into CASSITGVDQPQHF.

The V call is TRBV28, the J call TRBJ1-4; 8 positions match TRBD1. The CDR3 length is 13 residues. Germline V gene sequence: CDR1 MDHEN, CDR2 SYDVKM. V lost 2 bases to trimming and J lost 8 bases; unmatched junction nucleotides: 1. CDR3 region: CASSLDRGEKLFF. The CDR3 nucleotides are TGTGCCAGCAGTTTAGACAGGGGAGAAAAACTGTTTTTT.

This sequence joins TRBV18 and TRBJ1-1, with 10 bases that match TRBD1. Germline V gene data show CDR1 as KGHSH and CDR2 as LQKENI. V dropped 3 bases and J dropped 5; count of bases not matched to a gene: 6. The CDR3 totals 15 residues. CDR3 protein: CASSPPGQGLTEAFF. The CDR3 DNA reads as TGTGCCAGCTCACCGCCGGGACAGGGGTTGACTGAAGCTTTCTTT.

DNA of the CDR3: TGTGCCTGGAGTGGCCAGGGTGAACCCCAGCATTTT. As protein: CAWSGQGEPQHF. The chain recombines TRBV30 with TRBJ1-5; tentatively, D is TRBD1 (5 bases). CDR1 GTSNPN and CDR2 SVGIG come from the germline V gene (reference sequence). The CDR3 extends over 12 amino acids. Trimming removed 1 base from V and 10 bases from J, with 11 bases in between.

This clone was counted a single time. This sequence joins TRBV12-3 or TRBV12-4 and TRBJ2-7; D may be TRBD1 or TRBD2 (5 bases each). The CDR3 is 12 amino acids. V lost 5 bases to trimming and J lost 7 bases, with 12 bases between them. The CDR3 region is CASSPGPFEQYF. The CDR3, as DNA: TGTGCCAGCAGTCCGGGGCCCTTTGAGCAGTACTTC.

The chain couples TRBV6-5 to TRBJ2-7; D is perhaps TRBD1 (6 bases). The V gene lost 8 bases and the J gene lost 2 bases, with 16 bases spanning the gap. CDR1 MNHEY and CDR2 SVGAGI come from the germline V gene. The CDR3 runs to 14 residues. The CDR3 sequence is CASRRQVSAYEQYF. As DNA, the CDR3 is TGTGCCAGCCGCAGACAGGTATCAGCCTACGAGCAGTACTTC.

V is TRBV6-5 and J is TRBJ1-2; unclear D gene. V was pared by 7 bases and J by 0 bases, with 15 bases between. In germline, CDR1 is MNHEY, CDR2 SVGAGI. This CDR3 has 15 residues. CDR3 protein: CASTAGTMPNYGYTF. In DNA form, the CDR3 reads TGTGCCAGCACCGCAGGAACTATGCCTAACTATGGCTACACCTTC.

The J gene is TRBJ2-4, the V gene TRBV11-2, with D hard to call. This CDR3 comprises 15 residues. Trimming left V 1 base short and J 0 bases short, with 7 bases between. Per the germline V gene, CDR1 is SGHAT and CDR2 is FQNNGV. In nucleotides, the CDR3 is TGTGCCAGCAGCTTAGGGCGGCTAGCCAAAAACATTCAGTACTTC. This codes for CASSLGRLAKNIQYF.